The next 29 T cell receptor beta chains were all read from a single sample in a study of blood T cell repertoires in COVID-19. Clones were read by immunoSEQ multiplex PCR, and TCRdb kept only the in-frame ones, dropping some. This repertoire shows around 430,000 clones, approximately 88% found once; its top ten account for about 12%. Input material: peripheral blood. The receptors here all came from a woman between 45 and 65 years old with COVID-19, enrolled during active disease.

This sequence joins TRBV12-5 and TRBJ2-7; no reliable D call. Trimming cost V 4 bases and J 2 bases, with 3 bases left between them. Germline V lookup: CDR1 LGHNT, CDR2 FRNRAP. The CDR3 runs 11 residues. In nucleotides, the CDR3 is TGTGCTAGTGGTTCGGCCTACGAGCAGTACTTC. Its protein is CASGSAYEQYF.

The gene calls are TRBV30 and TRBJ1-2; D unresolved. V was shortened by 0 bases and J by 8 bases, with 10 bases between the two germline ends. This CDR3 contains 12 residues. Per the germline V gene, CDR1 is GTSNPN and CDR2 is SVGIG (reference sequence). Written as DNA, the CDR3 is TGTGCCTGGAGTGTAAATAATGAGGGCTACACCTTC. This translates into CAWSVNNEGYTF.

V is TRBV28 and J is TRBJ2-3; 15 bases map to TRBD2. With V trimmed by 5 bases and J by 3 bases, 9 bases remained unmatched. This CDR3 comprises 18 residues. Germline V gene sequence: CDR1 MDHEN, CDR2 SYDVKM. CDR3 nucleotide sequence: TGTGCCAGCAGTCTAACAGGACTAGCGGGGGGGGTTACAGATACGCAGTATTTT. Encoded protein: CASSLTGLAGGVTDTQYF.

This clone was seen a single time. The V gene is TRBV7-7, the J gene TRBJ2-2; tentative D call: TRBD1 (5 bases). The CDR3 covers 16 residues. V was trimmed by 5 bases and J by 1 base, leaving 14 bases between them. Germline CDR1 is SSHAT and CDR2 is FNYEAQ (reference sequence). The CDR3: CASSPRLGENTGELFF. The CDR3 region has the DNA TGTGCCAGCAGCCCCCGGTTAGGGGAGAACACCGGGGAGCTGTTTTTT.

The CDR3 sequence is CASSQGTRQETQYF. CDR3 DNA sequence: TGTGCCAGCAGCCAAGGGACTCGTCAAGAGACCCAGTACTTC. This rearrangement joins TRBV9 to TRBJ2-5; D may be TRBD2 (6 bases). Germline V gene lookup returns CDR1 SGDLS and CDR2 YYNGEE. Trimming shortened V by 4 bases and J by 2 bases, and 12 bases separated the two germline ends. The CDR3 totals 14 residues.

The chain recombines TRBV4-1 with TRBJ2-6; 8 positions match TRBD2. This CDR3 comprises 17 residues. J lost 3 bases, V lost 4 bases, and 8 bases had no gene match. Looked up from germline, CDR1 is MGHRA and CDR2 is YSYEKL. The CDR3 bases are TGCGCCAGCAGCCCCATTCACGGGGGGGATGGGGCCAACGTCCTGACTTTC. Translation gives CASSPIHGGDGANVLTF.

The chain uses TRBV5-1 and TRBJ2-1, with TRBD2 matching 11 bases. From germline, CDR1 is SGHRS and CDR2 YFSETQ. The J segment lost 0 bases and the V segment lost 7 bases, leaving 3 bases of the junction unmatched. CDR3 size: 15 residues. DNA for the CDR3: TGCGCCAGCGGCCTAGCGGGGGGCTCCTACAATGAGCAGTTCTTC. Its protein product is CASGLAGGSYNEQFF.

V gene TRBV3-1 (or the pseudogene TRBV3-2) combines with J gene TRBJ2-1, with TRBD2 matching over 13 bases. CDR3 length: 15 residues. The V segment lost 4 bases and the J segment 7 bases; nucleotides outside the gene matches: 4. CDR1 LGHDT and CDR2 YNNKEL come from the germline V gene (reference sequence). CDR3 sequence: CASSPGTSGANEQFF. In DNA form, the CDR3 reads TGTGCCAGCAGCCCCGGGACTAGCGGGGCGAATGAGCAGTTCTTC.

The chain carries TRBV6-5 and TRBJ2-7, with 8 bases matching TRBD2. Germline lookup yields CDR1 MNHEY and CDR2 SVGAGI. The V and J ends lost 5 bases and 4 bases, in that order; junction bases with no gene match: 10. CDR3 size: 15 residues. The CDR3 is CASSTFGRGVYEQYF. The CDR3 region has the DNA TGTGCCAGCAGTACTTTTGGGCGGGGGGTGTACGAGCAGTACTTC.

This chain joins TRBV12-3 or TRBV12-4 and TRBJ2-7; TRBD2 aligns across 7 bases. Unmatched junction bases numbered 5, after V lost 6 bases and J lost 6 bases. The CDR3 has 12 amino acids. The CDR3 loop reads CASSHGLGEQYF. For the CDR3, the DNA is TGTGCCAGCAGCCACGGACTAGGCGAGCAGTACTTC.

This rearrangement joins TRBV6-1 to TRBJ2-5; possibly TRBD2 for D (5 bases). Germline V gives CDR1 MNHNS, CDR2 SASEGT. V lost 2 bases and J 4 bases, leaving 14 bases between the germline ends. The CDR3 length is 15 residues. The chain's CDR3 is CASSESSLRGETQYF. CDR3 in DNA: TGTGCCAGCAGTGAATCGAGCCTTCGGGGAGAGACCCAGTACTTC.

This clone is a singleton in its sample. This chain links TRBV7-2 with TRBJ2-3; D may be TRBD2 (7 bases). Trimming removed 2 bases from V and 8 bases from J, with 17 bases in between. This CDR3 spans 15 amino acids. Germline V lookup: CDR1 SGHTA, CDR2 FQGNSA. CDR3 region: CASSLRGQGGGTQYF. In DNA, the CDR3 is TGTGCCAGCAGCTTAAGGGGCCAGGGAGGGGGTACGCAGTATTTT.

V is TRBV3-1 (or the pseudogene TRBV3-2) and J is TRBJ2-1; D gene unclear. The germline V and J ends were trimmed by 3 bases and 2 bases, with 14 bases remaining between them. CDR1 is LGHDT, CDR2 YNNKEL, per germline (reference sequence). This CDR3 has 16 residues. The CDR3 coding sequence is TGTGCCAGCAGCCAGCCATACGGCCTAGCCTACAATGAGCAGTTCTTC. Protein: CASSQPYGLAYNEQFF.

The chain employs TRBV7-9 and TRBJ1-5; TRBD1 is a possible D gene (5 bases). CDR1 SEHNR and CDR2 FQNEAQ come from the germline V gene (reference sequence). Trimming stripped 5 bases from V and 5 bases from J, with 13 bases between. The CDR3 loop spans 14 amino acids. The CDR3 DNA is TGTGCCAGCAGCATTACAGGAGACCATCAGCCCCAGCATTTT. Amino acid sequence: CASSITGDHQPQHF.

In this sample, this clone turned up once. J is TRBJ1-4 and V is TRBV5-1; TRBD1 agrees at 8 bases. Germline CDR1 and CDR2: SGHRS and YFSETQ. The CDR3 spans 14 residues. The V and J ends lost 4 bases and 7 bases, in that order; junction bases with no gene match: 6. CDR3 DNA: TGCGCCAGCAGCACAGGGGGAGTAGGTGAAAAACTGTTTTTT. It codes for CASSTGGVGEKLFF.

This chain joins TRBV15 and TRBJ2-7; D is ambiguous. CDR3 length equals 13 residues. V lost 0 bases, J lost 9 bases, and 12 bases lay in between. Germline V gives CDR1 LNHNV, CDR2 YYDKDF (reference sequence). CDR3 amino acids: CATSRDPPTGQYF. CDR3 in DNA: TGTGCCACCAGCAGAGATCCCCCCACCGGGCAGTACTTC.

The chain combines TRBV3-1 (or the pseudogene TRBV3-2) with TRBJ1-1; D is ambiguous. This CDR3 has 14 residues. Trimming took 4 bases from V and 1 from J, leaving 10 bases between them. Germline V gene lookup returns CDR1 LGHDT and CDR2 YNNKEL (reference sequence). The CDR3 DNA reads TGTGCCAGCAGCCCCTCTTTCGGGAACACTGAAGCTTTCTTT. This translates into CASSPSFGNTEAFF.

The CDR3 reads CASSIGRGPYNEQFF. DNA of the CDR3: TGTGCCAGTAGTATAGGGCGGGGCCCCTACAATGAGCAGTTCTTC. This chain uses TRBV19 with TRBJ2-1; possible D gene TRBD2, 6 bases. This CDR3 spans 15 amino acids. Germline CDR1 and CDR2: LNHDA and SQIVND (reference sequence). V was cut by 1 base and J by 2 bases, with 9 bases left in between.

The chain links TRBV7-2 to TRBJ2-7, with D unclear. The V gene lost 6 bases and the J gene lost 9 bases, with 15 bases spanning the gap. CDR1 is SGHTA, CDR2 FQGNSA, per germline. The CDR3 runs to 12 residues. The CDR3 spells CASSSNLPGQYF. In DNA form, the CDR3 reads TGTGCCAGCAGTTCTAACCTTCCCGGGCAGTACTTC.

The CDR3 DNA is TGCACCAGCAGCCACGAGGCTAGCGGGGCCCACGAGCAGTACTTC. Protein product: CTSSHEASGAHEQYF. The chain employs TRBV1 and TRBJ2-7; no check of the table's D call, TRBD2, against the DNA was made. TRBV1 is listed as a pseudogene. The CDR3 is 15 amino acids.

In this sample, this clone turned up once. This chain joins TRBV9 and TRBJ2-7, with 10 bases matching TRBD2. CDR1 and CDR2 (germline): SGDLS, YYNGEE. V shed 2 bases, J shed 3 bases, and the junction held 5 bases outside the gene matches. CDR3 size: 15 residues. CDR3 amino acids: CASSVSSGGFYEQYF. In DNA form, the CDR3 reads TGTGCCAGCAGCGTTTCTAGCGGGGGTTTCTACGAGCAGTACTTC.

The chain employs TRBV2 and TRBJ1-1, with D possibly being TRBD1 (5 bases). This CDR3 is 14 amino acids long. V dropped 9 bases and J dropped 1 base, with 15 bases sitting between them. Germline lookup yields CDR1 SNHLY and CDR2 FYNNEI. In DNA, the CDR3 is TGTGCCAGTCTAACGGAGGGGCCGAACACTGAAGCTTTCTTT. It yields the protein CASLTEGPNTEAFF.

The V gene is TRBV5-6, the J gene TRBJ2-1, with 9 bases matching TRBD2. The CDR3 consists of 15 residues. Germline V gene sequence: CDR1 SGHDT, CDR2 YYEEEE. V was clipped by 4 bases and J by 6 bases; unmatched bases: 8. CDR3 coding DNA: TGTGCCAGCAGCCTACCGGGACTAGCCGTCAATGAGCAGTTCTTC. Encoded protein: CASSLPGLAVNEQFF. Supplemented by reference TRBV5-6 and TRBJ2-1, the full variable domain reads DAGVTQSPTHLIKTRGQQVTLRCSPKSGHDTVSWYQQALGQGPQFIFQYYEEEERQRGNFPDRFSGHQFPNYSSELNVNALLLGDSALYLCASSLPGLAVNEQFFGPGTRLTVL.

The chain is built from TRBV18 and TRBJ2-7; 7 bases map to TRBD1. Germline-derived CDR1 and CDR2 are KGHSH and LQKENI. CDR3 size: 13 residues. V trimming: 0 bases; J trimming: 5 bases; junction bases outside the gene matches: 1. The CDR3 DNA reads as TGTGCCAGCTCACCACCTGGGACAGACGAGCAGTACTTC. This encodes CASSPPGTDEQYF.

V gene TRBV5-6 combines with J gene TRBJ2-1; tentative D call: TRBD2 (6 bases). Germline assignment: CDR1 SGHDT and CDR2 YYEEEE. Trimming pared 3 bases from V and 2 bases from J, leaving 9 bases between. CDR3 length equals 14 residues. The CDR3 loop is CASSYSGTYNEQFF. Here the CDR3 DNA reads TGTGCCAGCAGCTATAGCGGTACCTACAATGAGCAGTTCTTC.

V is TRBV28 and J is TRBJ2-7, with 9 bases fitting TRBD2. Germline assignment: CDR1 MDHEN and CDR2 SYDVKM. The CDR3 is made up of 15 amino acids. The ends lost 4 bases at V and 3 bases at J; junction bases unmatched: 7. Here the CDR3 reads CASSSGGTSLYEQYF. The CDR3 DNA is TGTGCCAGCAGTTCCGGCGGGACTAGCCTCTACGAGCAGTACTTC.

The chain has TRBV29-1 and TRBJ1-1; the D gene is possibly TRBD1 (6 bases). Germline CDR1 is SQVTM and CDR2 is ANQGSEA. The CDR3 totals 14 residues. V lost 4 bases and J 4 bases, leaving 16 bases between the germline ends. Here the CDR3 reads CSVGGGLLGTEAFF. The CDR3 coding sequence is TGCAGCGTTGGGGGGGGGCTCCTTGGCACTGAAGCTTTCTTT.

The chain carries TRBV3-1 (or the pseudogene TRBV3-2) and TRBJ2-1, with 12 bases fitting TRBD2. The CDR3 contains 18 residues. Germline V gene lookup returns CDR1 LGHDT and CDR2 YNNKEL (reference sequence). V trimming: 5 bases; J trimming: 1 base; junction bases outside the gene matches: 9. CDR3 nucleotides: TGTGCCAGCAGCACTAGCGGGGGGCCGATTGAGTCCTACAATGAGCAGTTCTTC. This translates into CASSTSGGPIESYNEQFF.

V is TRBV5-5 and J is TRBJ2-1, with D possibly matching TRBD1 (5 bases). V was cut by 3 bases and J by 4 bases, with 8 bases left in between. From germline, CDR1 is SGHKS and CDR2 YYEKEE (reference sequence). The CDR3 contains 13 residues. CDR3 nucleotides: TGTGCCAGCAGCTCGACAGATTACAATGAGCAGTTCTTC. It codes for CASSSTDYNEQFF.